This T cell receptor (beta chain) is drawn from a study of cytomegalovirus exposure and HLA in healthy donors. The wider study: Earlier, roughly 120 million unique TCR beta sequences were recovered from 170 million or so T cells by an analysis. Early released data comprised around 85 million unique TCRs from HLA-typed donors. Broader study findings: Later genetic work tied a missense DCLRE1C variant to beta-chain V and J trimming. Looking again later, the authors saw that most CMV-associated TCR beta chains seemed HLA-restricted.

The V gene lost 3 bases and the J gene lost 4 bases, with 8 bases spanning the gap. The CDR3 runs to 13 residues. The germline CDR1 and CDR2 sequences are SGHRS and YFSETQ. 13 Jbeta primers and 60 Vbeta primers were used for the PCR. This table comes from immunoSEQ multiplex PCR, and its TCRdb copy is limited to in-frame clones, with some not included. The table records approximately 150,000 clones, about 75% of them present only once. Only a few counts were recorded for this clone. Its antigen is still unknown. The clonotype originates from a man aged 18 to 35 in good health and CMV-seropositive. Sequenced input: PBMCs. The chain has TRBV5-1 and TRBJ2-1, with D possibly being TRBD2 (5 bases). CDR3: CASSSDLYNEQFF. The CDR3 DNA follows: TGCGCCAGCAGCTCGGACTTGTACAATGAGCAGTTCTTC. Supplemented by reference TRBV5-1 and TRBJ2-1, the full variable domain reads KAGVTQTPRYLIKTRGQQVTLSCSPISGHRSVSWYQQTPGQGLQFLFEYFSETQRNKGNFPGRFSGRQFSNSRSEMNVSTLELGDSALYLCASSSDLYNEQFFGPGTRLTVL.